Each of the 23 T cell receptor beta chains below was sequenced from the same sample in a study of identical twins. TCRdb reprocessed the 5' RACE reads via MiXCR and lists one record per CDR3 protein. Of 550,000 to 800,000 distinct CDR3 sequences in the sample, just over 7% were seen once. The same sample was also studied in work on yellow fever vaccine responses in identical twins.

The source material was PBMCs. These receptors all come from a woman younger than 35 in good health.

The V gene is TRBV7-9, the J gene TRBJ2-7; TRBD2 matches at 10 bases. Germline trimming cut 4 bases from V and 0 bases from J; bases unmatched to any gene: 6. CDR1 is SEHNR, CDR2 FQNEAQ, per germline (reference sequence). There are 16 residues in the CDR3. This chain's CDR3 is CASSSPSGGTSYEQYV. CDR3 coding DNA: TGTGCCAGCAGCTCTCCTAGCGGGGGCACCTCCTACGAGCAGTACGTC.

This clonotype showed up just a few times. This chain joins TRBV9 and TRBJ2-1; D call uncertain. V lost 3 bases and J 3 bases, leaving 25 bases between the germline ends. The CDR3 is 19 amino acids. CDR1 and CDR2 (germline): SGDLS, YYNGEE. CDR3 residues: CASSARTPKGSRLYNEQFF. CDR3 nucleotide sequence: TGTGCCAGCAGCGCCCGAACCCCAAAAGGCTCCCGACTCTACAATGAGCAGTTCTTC.

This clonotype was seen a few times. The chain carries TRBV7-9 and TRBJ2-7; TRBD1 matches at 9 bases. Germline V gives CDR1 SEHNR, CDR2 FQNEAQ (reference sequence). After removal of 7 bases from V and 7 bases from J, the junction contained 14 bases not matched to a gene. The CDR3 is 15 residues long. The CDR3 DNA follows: TGTGCCAGCACATCCCCGGGACAGGGACTCGGAGAGCAGTACTTC. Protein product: CASTSPGQGLGEQYF.

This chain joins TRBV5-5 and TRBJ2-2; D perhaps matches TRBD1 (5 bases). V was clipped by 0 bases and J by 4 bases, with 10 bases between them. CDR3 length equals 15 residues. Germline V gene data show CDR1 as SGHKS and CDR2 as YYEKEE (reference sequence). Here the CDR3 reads CASSLAWTTTGELFF. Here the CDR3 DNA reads TGTGCCAGCAGCTTGGCGTGGACAACCACCGGGGAGCTGTTTTTT.

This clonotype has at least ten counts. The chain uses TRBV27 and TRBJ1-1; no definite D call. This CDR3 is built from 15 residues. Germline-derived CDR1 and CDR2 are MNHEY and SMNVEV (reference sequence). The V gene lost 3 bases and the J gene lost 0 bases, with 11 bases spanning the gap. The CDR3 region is CASSFGVQLNTEAFF. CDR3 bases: TGTGCCAGCAGTTTCGGAGTTCAGCTGAACACTGAAGCTTTCTTT.

The CDR3 sequence is CASSLEVLNGYTF. The CDR3 coding sequence is TGTGCCAGCAGTTTGGAGGTGCTGAATGGCTACACCTTC. V and J are TRBV28 and TRBJ1-2, with unresolved D. CDR1 and CDR2 from the germline V gene are MDHEN and SYDVKM. The CDR3 totals 13 residues. Trimming removed 3 bases at V and 6 bases at J, with 11 bases between.

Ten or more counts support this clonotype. As DNA, the CDR3 is TGCAGTGCTGGGAGGGATACGGGTGAGCAGTTCTTC. It translates to CSAGRDTGEQFF. The chain employs TRBV20-1 and TRBJ2-1; 7 bases are shared with TRBD2. Trimming cost V 5 bases and J 9 bases; bases outside gene matches: 7. The CDR3 sequence is 12 residues long. Germline V gene sequence: CDR1 DFQATT, CDR2 SNEGSKA (reference sequence).

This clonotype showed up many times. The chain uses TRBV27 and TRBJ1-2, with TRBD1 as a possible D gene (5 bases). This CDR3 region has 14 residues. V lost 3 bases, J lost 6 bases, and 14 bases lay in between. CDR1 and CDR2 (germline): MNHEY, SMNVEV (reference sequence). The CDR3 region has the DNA TGTGCCAGCAGTTTCAGGGTTGAGAGCCATGGCTACACCTTC. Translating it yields CASSFRVESHGYTF.

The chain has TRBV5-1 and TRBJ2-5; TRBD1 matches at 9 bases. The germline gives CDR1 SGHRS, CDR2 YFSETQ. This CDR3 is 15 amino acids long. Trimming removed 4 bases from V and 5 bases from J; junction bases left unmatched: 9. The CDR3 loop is CASSPGQGRRETQYF. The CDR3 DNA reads TGCGCCAGCAGCCCTGGACAGGGGCGAAGGGAGACCCAGTACTTC.

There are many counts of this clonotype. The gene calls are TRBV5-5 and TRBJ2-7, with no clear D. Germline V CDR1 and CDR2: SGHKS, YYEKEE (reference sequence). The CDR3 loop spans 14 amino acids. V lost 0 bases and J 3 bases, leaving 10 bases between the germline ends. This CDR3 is CASSLEGSNYEQYF. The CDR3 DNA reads TGTGCCAGCAGCTTGGAAGGCAGCAACTACGAGCAGTACTTC.

Written as DNA, the CDR3 is TGCGCCAGCAGCTCCGGCCAGCGAGGACTCCACCACACAGATACGCAGTATTTT. Amino acids: CASSSGQRGLHHTDTQYF. This chain joins TRBV5-1 and TRBJ2-3, with D possibly TRBD2 on 5 matching bases. The CDR3 consists of 18 residues. Germline V gene data show CDR1 as SGHRS and CDR2 as YFSETQ. V was pared by 3 bases and J by 2 bases, with 22 bases between.

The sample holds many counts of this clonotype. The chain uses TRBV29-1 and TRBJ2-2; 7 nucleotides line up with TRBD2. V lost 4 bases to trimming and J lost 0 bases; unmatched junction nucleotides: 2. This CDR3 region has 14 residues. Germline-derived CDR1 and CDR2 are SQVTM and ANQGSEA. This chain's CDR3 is CSVVLAPNTGELFF. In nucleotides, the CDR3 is TGCAGCGTTGTACTAGCGCCGAACACCGGGGAGCTGTTTTTT.

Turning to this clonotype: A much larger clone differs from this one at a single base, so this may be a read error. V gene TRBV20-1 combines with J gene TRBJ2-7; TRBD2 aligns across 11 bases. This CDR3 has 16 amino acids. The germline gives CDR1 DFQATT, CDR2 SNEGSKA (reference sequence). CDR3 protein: CCAREPPLAGGYEQYF. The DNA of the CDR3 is TGCTGTGCTAGAGAACCCCCGCTAGCGGGGGGATACGAGCAGTACTTC.

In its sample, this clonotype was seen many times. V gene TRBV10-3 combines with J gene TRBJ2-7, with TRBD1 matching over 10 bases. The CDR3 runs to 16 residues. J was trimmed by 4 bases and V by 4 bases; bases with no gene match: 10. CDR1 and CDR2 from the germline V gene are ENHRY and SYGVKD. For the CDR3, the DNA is TGTGCCATCAGTGGACCCCCGGGACAGGGGAGATACGAGCAGTACTTC. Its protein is CAISGPPGQGRYEQYF.

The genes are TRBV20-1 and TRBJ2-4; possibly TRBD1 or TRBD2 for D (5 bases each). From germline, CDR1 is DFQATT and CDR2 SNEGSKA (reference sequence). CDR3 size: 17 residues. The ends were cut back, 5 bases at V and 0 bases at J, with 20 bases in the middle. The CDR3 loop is CSAAHPPGPLAKNIQYF. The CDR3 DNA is TGCAGTGCTGCTCACCCTCCGGGACCACTAGCCAAAAACATTCAGTACTTC.

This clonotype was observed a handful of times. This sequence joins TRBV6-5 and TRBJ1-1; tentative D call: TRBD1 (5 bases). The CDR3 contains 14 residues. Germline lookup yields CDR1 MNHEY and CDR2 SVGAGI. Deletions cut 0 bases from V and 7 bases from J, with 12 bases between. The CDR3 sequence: CASSYSTGAGEAFF. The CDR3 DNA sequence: TGTGCCAGCAGTTACTCGACTGGGGCTGGTGAAGCTTTCTTT.

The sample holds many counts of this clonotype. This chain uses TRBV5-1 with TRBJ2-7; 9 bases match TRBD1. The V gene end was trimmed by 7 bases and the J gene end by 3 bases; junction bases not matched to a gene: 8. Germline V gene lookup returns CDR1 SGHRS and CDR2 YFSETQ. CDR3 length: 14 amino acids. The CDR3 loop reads CASGPGQGIYEQYF. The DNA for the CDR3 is TGCGCCAGCGGACCTGGACAGGGGATCTACGAGCAGTACTTC. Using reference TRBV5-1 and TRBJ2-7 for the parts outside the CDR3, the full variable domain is KAGVTQTPRYLIKTRGQQVTLSCSPISGHRSVSWYQQTPGQGLQFLFEYFSETQRNKGNFPGRFSGRQFSNSRSEMNVSTLELGDSALYLCASGPGQGIYEQYFGPGTRLTVT.

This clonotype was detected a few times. The CDR3 sequence: CASSFTQGGDTQYF. CDR3 nucleotide sequence: TGTGCCAGCAGCTTTACCCAGGGTGGAGATACGCAGTATTTT. The V and J genes are TRBV7-9 and TRBJ2-3, with D possibly matching TRBD1 (5 bases). Trimming shortened V by 3 bases and J by 5 bases, and 12 bases separated the two germline ends. CDR1 and CDR2 (germline): SEHNR, FQNEAQ (reference sequence). This CDR3 contains 14 residues.

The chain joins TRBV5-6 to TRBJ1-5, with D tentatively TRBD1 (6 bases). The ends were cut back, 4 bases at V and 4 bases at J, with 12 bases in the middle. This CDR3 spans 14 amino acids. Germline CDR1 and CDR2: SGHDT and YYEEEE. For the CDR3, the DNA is TGTGCCAGCAGCGAGGGACAATGGAATCAGCCCCAGCATTTT. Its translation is CASSEGQWNQPQHF.

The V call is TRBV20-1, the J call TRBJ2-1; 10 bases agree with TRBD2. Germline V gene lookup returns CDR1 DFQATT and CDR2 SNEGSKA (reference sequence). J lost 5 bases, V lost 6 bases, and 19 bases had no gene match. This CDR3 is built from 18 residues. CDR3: CSARVVSRLAGVNNEQFF. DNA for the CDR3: TGCAGTGCCAGGGTTGTGAGTCGCCTAGCGGGAGTTAACAATGAGCAGTTCTTC.

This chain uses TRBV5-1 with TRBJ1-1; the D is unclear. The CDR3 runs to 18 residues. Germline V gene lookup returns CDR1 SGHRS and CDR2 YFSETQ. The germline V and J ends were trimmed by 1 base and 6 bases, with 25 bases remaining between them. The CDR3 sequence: CASSLLGWRADEGSEAFF. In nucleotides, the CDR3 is TGCGCCAGCAGCTTGCTGGGCTGGCGGGCGGACGAGGGCTCTGAAGCTTTCTTT.

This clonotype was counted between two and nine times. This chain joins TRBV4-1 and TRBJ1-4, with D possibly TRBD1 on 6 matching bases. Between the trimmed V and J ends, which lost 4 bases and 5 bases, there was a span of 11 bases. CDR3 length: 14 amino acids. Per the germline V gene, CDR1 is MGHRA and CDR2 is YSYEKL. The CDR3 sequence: CASSRGTINEKLFF. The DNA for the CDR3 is TGCGCCAGCAGCCGGGGGACAATCAATGAAAAACTGTTTTTT.

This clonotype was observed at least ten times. The CDR3: CASSHRPSSGNTIYF. The CDR3 nucleotides are TGCGCCAGCAGCCATCGTCCATCCTCTGGAAACACCATATATTTT. J is TRBJ1-3 and V is TRBV4-1; D uncertain. There are 15 residues in the CDR3. Deletions cut 3 bases from V and 0 bases from J, with 9 bases between. CDR1 and CDR2 from the germline V gene are MGHRA and YSYEKL.